The 7 T cell receptor beta chains listed next were all sequenced from one sample in a study of T cells in Graves' hyperthyroidism and ophthalmopathy. It was RNA transcripts that yielded the amplified TCR beta CDR3 regions. Primed by the HTBI set, a first-round RT-PCR was run on the TCR CDR3. TCRdb re-derived calls from the multiplex PCR reads in MiXCR, one entry per CDR3 protein. This table holds some 490,000 distinct CDR3 sequences, roughly 16% found once. Sequenced input: blood. The origin of the receptors is a woman aged 30 to 39 with Graves' ophthalmopathy.

This chain uses TRBV2 with TRBJ2-7; 10 bases agree with TRBD2. The trim removed 5 bases at V and 0 bases at J, leaving 7 bases unmatched. CDR1 and CDR2 (germline): SNHLY, FYNNEI. The CDR3 length is 16 residues. CDR3 coding DNA: TGTGCCAGCAGTCGCCGGACTAGCGGTTTCTCCTACGAGCAGTACTTC. It codes for CASSRRTSGFSYEQYF.

The rearrangement uses TRBV9 and TRBJ1-4; maybe TRBD1 (6 bases). V gave up 0 bases and J gave up 5 bases, with 8 bases separating them. Germline V lookup: CDR1 SGDLS, CDR2 YYNGEE. This CDR3 contains 14 residues. The CDR3 region has the DNA TGTGCCAGCAGCGTAGACGGGACAAATGAAAAACTGTTTTTT. This codes for CASSVDGTNEKLFF.

This clonotype occurred many times. J is TRBJ2-7 and V is TRBV9; 10 bases are shared with TRBD1. Trimming removed 4 bases from V and 3 bases from J; junction bases left unmatched: 7. Germline CDR1 and CDR2: SGDLS and YYNGEE. The CDR3 totals 15 residues. CDR3 amino acids: CASSQGQGNLYEQYF. The CDR3 DNA sequence: TGTGCCAGCAGCCAGGGACAGGGGAACCTCTACGAGCAGTACTTC.

This clonotype came up a few times. V is TRBV7-8 and J is TRBJ2-1; D may be TRBD1 (6 bases). The CDR3 has 14 residues. Germline loops: CDR1 SGHVS, CDR2 FQNEAQ. Trimming shortened V by 10 bases and J by 5 bases, and 18 bases separated the two germline ends. The CDR3 DNA sequence: TGTGCCATCGAAAAACAGGGTTTCCACAATGAGCAGTTCTTC. Its protein is CAIEKQGFHNEQFF.

This clonotype has more than one count but fewer than ten. V is TRBV12-5 and J is TRBJ2-2; a weak D match, TRBD2 (6 bases). The CDR3 spans 13 residues. V dropped 3 bases and J dropped 7 bases, with 9 bases sitting between them. CDR1 and CDR2 from the germline V gene are LGHNT and FRNRAP. This CDR3 reads CASGFGGFGELFF. As DNA, the CDR3 is TGTGCTAGTGGTTTTGGAGGGTTCGGGGAGCTGTTTTTT.

The chain joins TRBV28 to TRBJ1-4; 8 nucleotides line up with TRBD1. The trim removed 4 bases at V and 1 base at J, leaving 5 bases unmatched. CDR1 is MDHEN and CDR2 is SYDVKM in the germline V gene. The CDR3 spans 16 residues. The CDR3 here is CASSWTGSRTNEKLFF. In DNA form, the CDR3 reads TGTGCCAGCAGTTGGACAGGGTCAAGAACTAATGAAAAACTGTTTTTT. The full variable domain, with the rest looked up from reference TRBV28 and TRBJ1-4, is DVKVTQSSRYLVKRTGEKVFLECVQDMDHENMFWYRQDPGLGLRLIYFSYDVKMKEKGDIPEGYSVSREKKERFSLILESASTNQTSMYLCASSWTGSRTNEKLFFGSGTQLSVL.

This clonotype was observed at least ten times. CDR3 region: CASSQRQGNEKLFF. The DNA for the CDR3 is TGTGCCAGCAGCCAACGACAGGGGAATGAAAAACTGTTTTTT. The chain combines TRBV3-1 with TRBJ1-4, with 8 bases that match TRBD1. The V gene's germline CDR1 is LGHDT and CDR2 YNNKEL (reference sequence). V lost 2 bases to trimming and J lost 5 bases; unmatched junction nucleotides: 1. The CDR3 contains 14 residues.